What follows are 18 T cell receptor beta chains derived from one specimen sequenced in a study of shared clonotypes between healthy human individuals. TCRdb's table, derived via immunoSEQ multiplex PCR, lists solely in-frame clones and lacks some. The sample carries around 1.5 million clones, 95% to 99% recorded once. Sequencing was carried out using naive CD4+ T cells sorted from blood. Subset described: CD45RA+ positively selected. All receptors derive from a man aged 30 to 39 in good health.

The chain combines TRBV29-1 with TRBJ1-2; the D gene is possibly TRBD1 (5 bases). Germline loops: CDR1 SQVTM, CDR2 ANQGSEA. With 4 bases removed from V and 0 bases from J, the gap between germline ends came to 12 bases. The CDR3 loop spans 14 amino acids. The CDR3 reads CSVGQRMTNYGYTF. CDR3 in DNA: TGCAGCGTTGGACAGAGGATGACTAACTATGGCTACACCTTC.

This clone has just one count. V usage is TRBV6-6 and J usage is TRBJ1-2, with a tentative D call TRBD1 (5 bases). The CDR3 extends over 16 amino acids. CDR1 MNHNY and CDR2 SVGAGI come from the germline V gene (reference sequence). Trimming removed 7 bases at V and 2 bases at J, with 20 bases between. The CDR3 is CASTTYHGGMNYGYTF. DNA of the CDR3: TGTGCCAGCACCACCTACCACGGGGGGATGAACTATGGCTACACCTTC.

The V gene is TRBV28, the J gene TRBJ1-5; the D is unclear. CDR1 MDHEN and CDR2 SYDVKM come from the germline V gene. This CDR3 region has 13 residues. Trimming stripped 8 bases from V and 0 bases from J, with 8 bases between. The CDR3 sequence is CASVEYSNQPQHF. In nucleotides, the CDR3 is TGTGCCAGCGTCGAATATAGCAATCAGCCCCAGCATTTT. The whole variable domain, filled in from reference TRBV28 and TRBJ1-5, reads DVKVTQSSRYLVKRTGEKVFLECVQDMDHENMFWYRQDPGLGLRLIYFSYDVKMKEKGDIPEGYSVSREKKERFSLILESASTNQTSMYLCASVEYSNQPQHFGDGTRLSIL.

CDR3 loop: CASSFPGPTGDTGELFF. CDR3 nucleotides: TGCGCCAGCAGCTTCCCGGGACCGACAGGAGACACCGGGGAGCTGTTTTTT. The J gene is TRBJ2-2, the V gene TRBV5-1; TRBD1 is a possible D gene (6 bases). The CDR3 spans 17 residues. Trimming shortened V by 2 bases and J by 3 bases, and 17 bases separated the two germline ends. In germline, CDR1 is SGHRS, CDR2 YFSETQ.

The rearrangement uses TRBV6-1 and TRBJ2-7; the match to TRBD1 covers 8 bases. The CDR3 runs 17 residues. The germline V gene encodes CDR1 MNHNS and CDR2 SASEGT. With 2 bases clipped from V and 4 bases from J, the junction kept 13 bases outside the gene matches. CDR3 DNA: TGTGCCAGCAGTGAACAGACCGGGGCGCAGGGGGCGTACGAGCAGTACTTC. It yields the protein CASSEQTGAQGAYEQYF.

In regard to this clone: The sample holds other DNA sequences that translate to the same CDR3. The V and J genes are TRBV4-2 and TRBJ1-2; no firm D call. Trimming took 2 bases from V and 2 from J, leaving 3 bases between them. The CDR3 length is 12 residues. CDR1 is LGHNA, CDR2 YNFKEQ, per germline. As DNA, the CDR3 is TGTGCCAGCAGCCAATCGAACTATGGCTACACCTTC. Its protein product is CASSQSNYGYTF.

This chain joins TRBV28 and TRBJ2-2, with TRBD2 matching over 10 bases. Germline V gene sequence: CDR1 MDHEN, CDR2 SYDVKM. The V and J ends lost 1 base and 6 bases, in that order; junction bases with no gene match: 11. This CDR3 has 18 amino acids. The CDR3 loop is CASSLYRPGLAGAGELFF. The CDR3 nucleotides are TGTGCCAGCAGTTTATACCGCCCTGGGCTAGCGGGAGCCGGGGAGCTGTTTTTT.

The CDR3 here is CASSLGLGQITDTQYF. For the CDR3, the DNA is TGTGCCAGCAGCTTAGGCCTCGGACAGATCACAGATACGCAGTATTTT. The chain is built from TRBV5-5 and TRBJ2-3; D might be TRBD1 (6 bases). Germline V gene data show CDR1 as SGHKS and CDR2 as YYEKEE (reference sequence). With 2 bases removed from V and 2 bases from J, the gap between germline ends came to 15 bases. The CDR3 is 16 residues long.

Only one count was recorded for this clone. This chain connects TRBV28 to TRBJ1-2; D possibly corresponds to TRBD1 (6 bases). Germline V gene data show CDR1 as MDHEN and CDR2 as SYDVKM. The CDR3 extends over 12 amino acids. The V gene lost 6 bases and the J gene lost 11 bases, with 16 bases spanning the gap. As DNA, the CDR3 is TGTGCCAGCAGCACAGGGCCATTCCGTTACACCTTC. It specifies CASSTGPFRYTF.

As regards this clone: The same CDR3 can be traced to other DNA sequences in this sample. The chain couples TRBV29-1 to TRBJ1-2; TRBD1 agrees at 9 bases. Trimming at V came to 4 bases and at J to 8 bases, leaving 2 bases not matched to a gene. Germline CDR1 SQVTM, CDR2 ANQGSEA. The CDR3 has 11 amino acids. The CDR3 coding sequence is TGCAGCGTTGGACAGGGGGAAGGCTACACCTTC. Its protein product is CSVGQGEGYTF.

V gene TRBV10-2 combines with J gene TRBJ2-7; 8 bases align to TRBD2. CDR1 is WSHSY and CDR2 is SAAADI in the germline V gene. Trimming took 10 bases from V and 2 from J; bases not matched to a gene: 7. The CDR3 loop spans 13 amino acids. CDR3 coding DNA: TGCGCCATCCGAAATAGCGGGACCTACGAGCAGTACTTC. Protein: CAIRNSGTYEQYF.

This rearrangement joins TRBV5-1 to TRBJ2-6; a possible D gene is TRBD1 (6 bases). The V and J ends lost 4 bases and 2 bases respectively, with 16 bases between them. This CDR3 comprises 17 residues. The germline V gene encodes CDR1 SGHRS and CDR2 YFSETQ. The DNA for the CDR3 is TGCGCCAGCAGCACCGGACAGTTTTCGACTGGGGCCAACGTCCTGACTTTC. The encoded protein is CASSTGQFSTGANVLTF.

CDR3 sequence reads: CASSPLVRGFDSGNTIYF. The CDR3 DNA reads as TGTGCCAGCAGTCCCCTAGTGAGGGGATTCGACTCTGGAAACACCATATATTTT. V and J are TRBV27 and TRBJ1-3, with a possible D match to TRBD1 (5 bases). Trimming cost V 5 bases and J 0 bases, with 20 bases left between them. The CDR3 runs 18 residues. From germline, CDR1 is MNHEY and CDR2 SMNVEV (reference sequence).

The rearrangement links TRBV10-3 to TRBJ1-1, with a tentative D call TRBD1 (6 bases). CDR1 is ENHRY, CDR2 SYGVKD, per germline. V was clipped by 5 bases and J by 9 bases, with 16 bases between them. This CDR3 contains 13 residues. The CDR3 is CAISLNGQSKAFF. The CDR3 region has the DNA TGTGCCATCAGTCTAAATGGACAGAGTAAAGCTTTCTTT.

This rearrangement joins TRBV5-1 to TRBJ2-7; 7 bases agree with TRBD2. J gave up 0 bases and V 4 bases, and 10 bases lay outside the gene matches. The CDR3 length is 16 residues. CDR1 is SGHRS, CDR2 YFSETQ, per germline. CDR3 sequence reads: CASSREVGRHSYEQYF. Here the CDR3 DNA reads TGCGCCAGCAGCCGGGAGGTAGGGCGCCACTCCTACGAGCAGTACTTC.

J is TRBJ2-6 and V is TRBV5-6; D is ambiguous. The CDR3 sequence is 17 residues long. The germline CDR1 and CDR2 sequences are SGHDT and YYEEEE. Trimming took off 6 bases at V and 0 bases at J, with 16 bases between the two ends. CDR3 sequence reads: CASKGINPYSGANVLTF. CDR3 DNA: TGTGCCAGCAAGGGCATCAACCCCTACTCTGGGGCCAACGTCCTGACTTTC.

This clone was observed a single time. V and J are TRBV6-5 and TRBJ2-5; 8 nucleotides match TRBD1. CDR3 length equals 16 residues. Germline values: CDR1 MNHEY, CDR2 SVGAGI. J gave up 3 bases and V 2 bases, and 8 bases lay outside the gene matches. The CDR3 spells CASSYLTGVGEETQYF. In DNA form, the CDR3 reads TGTGCCAGCAGTTACCTGACAGGGGTGGGGGAAGAGACCCAGTACTTC.

The CDR3 loop is CASSSGLSSNEQFF. The CDR3 coding sequence is TGCGCCAGCAGTTCTGGACTATCTTCCAATGAGCAGTTCTTC. The chain couples TRBV5-1 to TRBJ2-1; tentative D call: TRBD2 (6 bases). Looked up from germline, CDR1 is SGHRS and CDR2 is YFSETQ. V was cut by 5 bases and J by 6 bases, with 15 bases left in between. The CDR3 covers 14 residues.